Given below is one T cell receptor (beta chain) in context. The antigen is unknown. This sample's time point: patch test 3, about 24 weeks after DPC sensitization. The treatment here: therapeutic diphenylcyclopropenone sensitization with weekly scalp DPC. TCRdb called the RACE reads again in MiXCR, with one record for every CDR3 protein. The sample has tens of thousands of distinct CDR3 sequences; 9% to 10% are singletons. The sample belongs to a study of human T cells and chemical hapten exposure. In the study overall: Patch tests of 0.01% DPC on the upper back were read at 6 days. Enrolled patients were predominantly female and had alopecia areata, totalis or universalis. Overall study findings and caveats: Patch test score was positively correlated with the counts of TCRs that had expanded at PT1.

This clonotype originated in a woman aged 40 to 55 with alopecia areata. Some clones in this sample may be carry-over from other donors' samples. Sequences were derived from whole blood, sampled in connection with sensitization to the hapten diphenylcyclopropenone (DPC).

The DNA of the CDR3 is TGTGCCAGCAGCTTAGCTCCCGGCAGGGGAGCCGAGCAGTACTTC. Translation gives CASSLAPGRGAEQYF. The V call is TRBV7-9, the J call TRBJ2-7; TRBD1 is a possible D gene (6 bases). Looked up from germline, CDR1 is SEHNR and CDR2 is FQNEAQ (reference sequence). The CDR3 sequence is 15 residues long. The V and J ends lost 0 bases and 6 bases respectively, with 15 bases between them.